This T cell receptor (beta chain) was captured by sequencing in a study of vaccination effects on CD4 cells after COVID-19. Study as a whole: All study participants received two doses of BNT162b2 or mRNA-1273 vaccine.

Peptide-pool stimulation followed by sequencing identified expanded antigen-specific CD4+ clonotypes in the ViraFEST assay. Researchers isolated CD4+ T cells once approximately eleven days of culture had elapsed. No vaccinee had earlier SARS-CoV-2 infection, and nucleocapsid antibodies were negative. Cultures received IL-2 medium that replaced half the medium on days 3 and 7. As regards this clone: Antigen specificity is unknown.

V gave up 6 bases and J gave up 5 bases; unmatched junction bases: 11. Germline CDR1 LGHDT, CDR2 YNNKEL (reference sequence). The CDR3 loop spans 15 amino acids. Whole-study findings and limits: The study got few convalescent patients and did not collect any early post-infection timepoints. By a late point after vaccination, infection- and vaccine-induced clones had shrunk markedly through clonal contraction.

The assay was immunoSEQ multiplex PCR, and TCRdb's table has in-frame clones only and misses some. The table includes about 52,000 clones, 79% detected once. V is TRBV3-1 (or the pseudogene TRBV3-2) and J is TRBJ1-1; 8 bases map to TRBD1. The clonotype was recovered from a human donor who received a COVID-19 vaccine. Sequencing was performed on CD4+ T cells from PBMCs cultured with HCoV-OC43 spike peptides, taken before COVID-19 vaccination. Subset noted: HCoV-OC43 spike overlapping peptide pool stimulation. In DNA form, the CDR3 reads TGTGCCAGCAGAACTCATGGGACAGGCAGAACTGAAGCTTTCTTT. Protein sequence: CASRTHGTGRTEAFF.